The clone carrying this T cell receptor beta chain has only a few counts. Its target is unknown. For the second PCR, which ran for about 6 to 12 cycles, a sample-barcoded 5' primer and a J-beta primer mix were used. Tags on each cDNA molecule came from a template-switch adaptor with 12 random nucleotides. TCRdb independently ran MiXCR on the 5' RACE reads; one entry per CDR3 protein. The sample has approximately 1,000,000 distinct CDR3 sequences; roughly two fifths are singletons. CDR3 size: 12 residues. CDR1 and CDR2 from the germline V gene are DFQATT and SNEGSKA (reference sequence). V lost 4 bases and J lost 4, with 10 bases in between. The record originates from a study of blood T cells in healthy people across ages. Study summary: When template switching was applied, about one barcoded beta molecule was captured per two T cells.

Study-wide findings and caveats: One million T cells yielded diversity estimates that were considered underestimates.

The sequenced sample consisted of blood. The TCR comes from a man younger than 35 in good health. The J gene is TRBJ1-2, the V gene TRBV20-1, with D perhaps matching TRBD1 (5 bases). CDR3 sequence: CSAIPGIYGYTF. The CDR3 DNA follows: TGCAGTGCTATACCAGGGATCTATGGCTACACCTTC.